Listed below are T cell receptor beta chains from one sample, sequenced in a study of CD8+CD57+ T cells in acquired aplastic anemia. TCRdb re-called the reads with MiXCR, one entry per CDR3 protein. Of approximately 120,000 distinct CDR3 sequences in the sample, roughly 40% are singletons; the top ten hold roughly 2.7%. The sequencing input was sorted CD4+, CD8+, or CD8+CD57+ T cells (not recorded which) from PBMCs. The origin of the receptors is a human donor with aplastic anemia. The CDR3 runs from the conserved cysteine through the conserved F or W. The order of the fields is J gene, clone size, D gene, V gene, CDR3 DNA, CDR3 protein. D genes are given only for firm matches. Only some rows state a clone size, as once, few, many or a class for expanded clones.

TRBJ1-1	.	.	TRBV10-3	TGTGCCATTCGACTGGACGGGACGAACACTGAAGCTTTCTTT	CAIRLDGTNTEAFF
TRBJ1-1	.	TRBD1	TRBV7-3	TGTGCCAGCAGCCAAGGATCCGGGACAGGGGACACTGAAGCTTTCTTT	CASSQGSGTGDTEAFF
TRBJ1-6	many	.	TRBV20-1	TGCAGTGCTAGCATCCTCGGACCGAATTCACCCCTCCACTTT	CSASILGPNSPLHF
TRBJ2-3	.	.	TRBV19	TGTGCCAGTAGTATCGGTCAGGGGGGAACCGATACGCAGTATTTT	CASSIGQGGTDTQYF
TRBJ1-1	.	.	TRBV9	TGTGCCAGCAGCGTAGGGGGCAGCCTGAACACTGAAGCTTTCTTT	CASSVGGSLNTEAFF
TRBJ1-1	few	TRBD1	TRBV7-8	TGTGCCAGCAGCACTCTACCCCAATCCGGGACAGGGAGCACTGAAGCTTTCTTT	CASSTLPQSGTGSTEAFF
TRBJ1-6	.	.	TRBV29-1	TGCAGCGTTGAAGATTCGGGGATGGCGAATAATTCACTCCTCCACTTT	CSVEDSGMANNSLLHF
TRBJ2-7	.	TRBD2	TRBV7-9	TGTGCCAGCAGCCCAAGCGGGGGAATCTACGAGCAGTACTTC	CASSPSGGIYEQYF
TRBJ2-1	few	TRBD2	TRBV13	TGTGCCAGCAGCTATCTTCTGACTAGCGGGGGGTCCTACAATGAGCAGTTCTTC	CASSYLLTSGGSYNEQFF
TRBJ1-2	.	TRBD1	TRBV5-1	TGCGCCAGCAGCCTGGGACAGGCGGACTATGGCTACACCTTC	CASSLGQADYGYTF
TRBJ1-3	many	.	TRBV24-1	TGTGCCACCCGGCAGAAGACAGGCGTAGGAAACACCATATATTTT	CATRQKTGVGNTIYF
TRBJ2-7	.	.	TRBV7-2	TGTGCCAGCAGTTTGGACCCCGAGGGGCGGAGGCAGTACTTC	CASSLDPEGRRQYF